The 31 T cell receptor beta chains given below trace back to one sample, sequenced in a study of sequential checkpoint blockade in melanoma. As to treatment: randomized to nivolumab then ipilimumab (arm A) or the reverse (arm B). The data were produced by immunoSEQ multiplex PCR, yet TCRdb's version contains in-frame clones alone and is incomplete. Here the sample spans thousands of clones, about 23% being singletons. The specimen was tumor tissue (inferred from file names), collected from a patient given nivolumab and ipilimumab in sequence. Receptors originate from a human donor with melanoma.

This clone has a single count. V gene TRBV18 combines with J gene TRBJ2-5; no clear D gene. There are 13 residues in the CDR3. Germline values: CDR1 KGHSH, CDR2 LQKENI. Trimming cost V 1 base and J 7 bases, with 10 bases left between them. CDR3 amino acids: CASSPRFPATQYF. The CDR3 DNA sequence: TGTGCCAGCTCACCACGTTTTCCGGCGACCCAGTACTTC.

The chain is built from TRBV19 and TRBJ2-7; D uncertain. Germline values: CDR1 LNHDA, CDR2 SQIVND (reference sequence). The V end was cut by 3 bases, the J end by 2 bases, with 14 bases between. The CDR3 runs to 15 residues. The CDR3 sequence is CASSMGPEPPYEQYF. The CDR3 DNA is TGTGCCAGTAGTATGGGCCCAGAACCCCCCTACGAGCAGTACTTC.

This clone was counted only a few times. V and J are TRBV11-3 and TRBJ2-7, with D perhaps matching TRBD2 (7 bases). CDR1 is SGHNT, CDR2 YENEEA, per germline. This CDR3 is 16 amino acids long. V lost 5 bases, J lost 0 bases, and 17 bases lay in between. The CDR3 protein is CASSKVGGAYSYEQYF. The CDR3 DNA reads TGTGCCAGCAGCAAGGTAGGGGGGGCTTACTCCTACGAGCAGTACTTC.

The chain couples TRBV6-8 to TRBJ1-1, with D perhaps matching TRBD1 (5 bases). The V gene's germline CDR1 is MNHGY and CDR2 SAAAGT. V dropped 2 bases and J dropped 3 bases, with 7 bases sitting between them. The CDR3 runs to 13 residues. DNA of the CDR3: TGTGCCAGCAGTTACAGGGACGACACTGAAGCTTTCTTT. Translated: CASSYRDDTEAFF.

This clone is termed medium-sized. This chain joins TRBV11-3 and TRBJ2-2, with 10 bases aligning to TRBD2. This CDR3 contains 15 residues. V dropped 4 bases and J dropped 5; count of bases not matched to a gene: 4. Germline V gives CDR1 SGHNT, CDR2 YENEEA. The CDR3 loop reads CASSWGLATTGELFF. The DNA for the CDR3 is TGTGCCAGCAGCTGGGGACTAGCGACGACCGGGGAGCTGTTTTTT.

The V and J genes are TRBV18 and TRBJ1-5; D not certain. Germline CDR1 is KGHSH and CDR2 is LQKENI. This CDR3 contains 12 residues. V gave up 2 bases and J gave up 4 bases, with 3 bases separating them. CDR3 nucleotide sequence: TGTGCCAGCTCACCAGGTAATCAGCCCCAGCATTTT. This sequence encodes CASSPGNQPQHF. Full variable domain (missing parts from reference TRBV18 and TRBJ1-5): NAGVMQNPRHLVRRRGQEARLRCSPMKGHSHVYWYRQLPEEGLKFMVYLQKENIIDESGMPKERFSAEFPKEGPSILRIQQVVRGDSAAYFCASSPGNQPQHFGDGTRLSIL.

CDR3 coding DNA: TGTGCCAGCAGTGAGATGGACTCCGAAGATACGCAGTATTTT. Residues: CASSEMDSEDTQYF. The V and J genes are TRBV6-8 and TRBJ2-3; D may be TRBD2 (5 bases). The germline CDR1 and CDR2 sequences are MNHGY and SAAAGT. V shed 5 bases and J shed 5 bases, with 14 bases lying between them. The CDR3 is made up of 14 amino acids.

By frequency in the sample, this clone is medium-sized. The gene calls are TRBV11-3 and TRBJ2-1; D remains ambiguous. V was cut by 4 bases and J by 0 bases, with 10 bases left in between. The germline CDR1 and CDR2 sequences are SGHNT and YENEEA. The CDR3 totals 15 residues. This CDR3 is CASSSVGASYNEQFF. Written as DNA, the CDR3 is TGTGCCAGCAGCTCCGTTGGTGCCTCCTACAATGAGCAGTTCTTC.

This chain uses TRBV11-3 with TRBJ2-1; 8 bases align to TRBD2. This CDR3 is built from 14 residues. Germline CDR1 and CDR2: SGHNT and YENEEA. V lost 8 bases, J lost 6 bases, and 9 bases stayed unmatched. The CDR3 sequence: CASGPGLGGNEQFF. In DNA form, the CDR3 reads TGTGCCAGCGGTCCGGGACTAGGTGGCAATGAGCAGTTCTTC.

This clone is labeled as medium-sized. The CDR3 loop reads CASSPRIDGFGPDTQYF. The CDR3 region has the DNA TGTGCCAGCAGCCCCAGAATCGACGGCTTCGGCCCTGATACGCAGTATTTT. V is TRBV11-3 and J is TRBJ2-3; no firm D call. CDR1 and CDR2 (germline): SGHNT, YENEEA. The CDR3 runs to 17 residues. Trimming pared 5 bases from V and 6 bases from J, leaving 24 bases between.

The chain joins TRBV6-8 to TRBJ2-1; a weak D match, TRBD2 (6 bases). Germline loops: CDR1 MNHGY, CDR2 SAAAGT. CDR3 size: 12 residues. V was cut by 6 bases and J by 15 bases, with 18 bases left in between. CDR3 loop: CASSPLEGLPFF. The CDR3 DNA is TGTGCCAGCAGCCCCCTGGAGGGCCTGCCGTTCTTC.

This clone has ten or more counts. This chain uses TRBV11-3 with TRBJ2-1; TRBD2 matches 13 bases. The CDR3 is 18 residues long. The V gene end was trimmed by 6 bases and the J gene end by 7 bases; junction bases not matched to a gene: 15. Germline CDR1 SGHNT, CDR2 YENEEA. DNA of the CDR3: TGTGCCAGCAGGCCGGCGGGGTGGACTAGCGGGAGTCTTAATGAGCAGTTCTTC. Translated: CASRPAGWTSGSLNEQFF. Using reference TRBV11-3 and TRBJ2-1 for the parts outside the CDR3, the full variable domain is EAGVVQSPRYKIIEKKQPVAFWCNPISGHNTLYWYLQNLGQGPELLIRYENEEAVDDSQLPKDRFSAERLKGVDSTLKIQPAELGDSAVYLCASRPAGWTSGSLNEQFFGPGTRLTVL.

V gene TRBV11-3 combines with J gene TRBJ2-2, with 9 bases aligning to TRBD2. V gave up 3 bases and J gave up 4 bases; unmatched junction bases: 9. Germline V gene lookup returns CDR1 SGHNT and CDR2 YENEEA. The CDR3 consists of 17 residues. CDR3 in DNA: TGTGCCAGCAGCTTTTTTTCTGGCGGGAGGGCCACCGGGGAGCTGTTTTTT. This gives the protein CASSFFSGGRATGELFF.

This clone was found many times. V gene TRBV11-3 combines with J gene TRBJ2-2; 8 nucleotides match TRBD2. Germline assignment: CDR1 SGHNT and CDR2 YENEEA. Trimming removed 1 base from V and 1 base from J; junction bases left unmatched: 2. This CDR3 has 16 amino acids. CDR3 sequence: CASSLGLAMNTGELFF. The CDR3 DNA reads as TGTGCCAGCAGCTTAGGACTAGCGATGAACACCGGGGAGCTGTTTTTT.

The chain couples TRBV19 to TRBJ1-2, with TRBD1 matching over 8 bases. Germline CDR1 reads LNHDA; CDR2 reads SQIVND (reference sequence). The CDR3 length is 17 residues. The J segment lost 6 bases and the V segment lost 4 bases, leaving 16 bases of the junction unmatched. CDR3 residues: CASSRGNSLGQGDGYTF. DNA of the CDR3: TGTGCCAGTAGTAGGGGAAACAGCCTCGGACAGGGAGATGGCTACACCTTC.

This chain links TRBV16 with TRBJ2-1; 7 bases align to TRBD2. V lost 4 bases, J lost 7 bases, and 10 bases stayed unmatched. Germline lookup yields CDR1 KGHSY and CDR2 FQNENV. CDR3 length: 15 residues. CDR3 sequence (DNA): TGTGCCAGCAGCCGCCCGGCCGCGGGAGAAAATGAGCAGTTCTTC. This sequence encodes CASSRPAAGENEQFF.

The CDR3 is CASSRERGWNTEAFF. Written as DNA, the CDR3 is TGTGCCAGCAGCCGCGAGAGGGGGTGGAACACTGAAGCTTTCTTT. The V call is TRBV6-8, the J call TRBJ1-1; D might be TRBD1 (6 bases). Germline lookup yields CDR1 MNHGY and CDR2 SAAAGT. The CDR3 consists of 15 residues. The V end lost 6 bases, the J end lost 1 base, and 15 bases lay between the germline ends.

This chain uses TRBV25-1 with TRBJ2-7; D gene unclear. Trimming cost V 4 bases and J 6 bases, with 10 bases left between them. This CDR3 is 12 amino acids long. Germline CDR1 is MGHDK and CDR2 is SYGVNS. CDR3 nucleotides: TGTGCCAGCAGTGCTCAGGTGGGCGAGCAGTACTTC. Its translation: CASSAQVGEQYF.

J is TRBJ2-1 and V is TRBV10-3, with 9 bases lining up with TRBD2. CDR1 is ENHRY and CDR2 is SYGVKD in the germline V gene. The CDR3 runs to 17 residues. The junction had 14 bases not matched to a gene; V was cut back by 2 bases and J by 9 bases. CDR3 protein: CAISEPPGAGGLSEQFF. The CDR3 DNA is TGTGCCATCAGTGAGCCACCAGGGGCGGGGGGGCTCAGTGAGCAGTTCTTC.

This clone was counted ten times or more. V usage is TRBV11-3 and J usage is TRBJ1-2, with TRBD1 matching 10 bases. Germline V gene data show CDR1 as SGHNT and CDR2 as YENEEA. CDR3 size: 17 residues. The V gene end was trimmed by 3 bases and the J gene end by 2 bases; junction bases not matched to a gene: 9. The DNA of the CDR3 is TGTGCCAGCAGCTTTCCGACCGGGGACAGGGGAAACTATGGCTACACCTTC. This codes for CASSFPTGDRGNYGYTF.

This clone appeared many times. The chain combines TRBV11-3 with TRBJ2-7, with a tentative D call TRBD1 (7 bases). Germline V gene lookup returns CDR1 SGHNT and CDR2 YENEEA. The ends were cut back, 5 bases at V and 3 bases at J, with 14 bases in the middle. CDR3 length: 14 amino acids. CDR3 in DNA: TGTGCCAGCAGCCTTCAGGGGGGTAGCTACGAGCAGTACTTC. It specifies CASSLQGGSYEQYF.

This clone has only a few counts. The J gene is TRBJ2-7, the V gene TRBV6-8; TRBD1 aligns across 8 bases. This CDR3 has 14 residues. V gave up 0 bases and J gave up 6 bases; unmatched junction bases: 4. The V gene's germline CDR1 is MNHGY and CDR2 SAAAGT. CDR3 region: CASSYSQGASEQYF. The CDR3 DNA sequence: TGTGCCAGCAGTTACTCTCAGGGGGCAAGCGAGCAGTACTTC.

The gene calls are TRBV19 and TRBJ2-5; D possibly corresponds to TRBD2 (6 bases). Germline lookup yields CDR1 LNHDA and CDR2 SQIVND (reference sequence). The CDR3 spans 14 residues. The ends were cut back, 7 bases at V and 5 bases at J, with 17 bases in the middle. The CDR3 sequence: CASKEGGFGETQYF. CDR3 DNA sequence: TGTGCCAGTAAGGAGGGTGGTTTTGGGGAGACCCAGTACTTC. The entire variable domain, with the rest obtained from reference TRBV19 and TRBJ2-5, is as follows: DGGITQSPKYLFRKEGQNVTLSCEQNLNHDAMYWYRQDPGQGLRLIYYSQIVNDFQKGDIAEGYSVSREKKESFPLTVTSAQKNPTAFYLCASKEGGFGETQYFGPGTRLLVL.

The chain links TRBV18 to TRBJ1-6, with TRBD1 matching over 8 bases. J lost 6 bases, V lost 2 bases, and 6 bases had no gene match. The CDR3 is 16 residues long. The V gene's germline CDR1 is KGHSH and CDR2 LQKENI. CDR3 DNA sequence: TGTGCCAGCTCACCAGAACAGGGGGGTTTTAATTCACCCCTCCACTTT. Encoded protein: CASSPEQGGFNSPLHF.

This clone was picked up one time. The V gene is TRBV18, the J gene TRBJ2-1, with 8 bases fitting TRBD2. The ends lost 2 bases at V and 5 bases at J; junction bases unmatched: 5. The germline V gene encodes CDR1 KGHSH and CDR2 LQKENI. This CDR3 contains 15 residues. Here the CDR3 DNA reads TGTGCCAGCTCACCAGCCGGGGGGGGTAACAATGAGCAGTTCTTC. Protein: CASSPAGGGNNEQFF.

This clone is deemed medium-sized. V and J are TRBV7-2 and TRBJ1-1; D unclear. Trimming shortened V by 5 bases and J by 4 bases, and 11 bases separated the two germline ends. The germline gives CDR1 SGHTA, CDR2 FQGNSA. The CDR3 has 13 residues. CDR3 DNA: TGTGCCAGCAGCACCGACCTTATCACTGAAGCTTTCTTT. This sequence encodes CASSTDLITEAFF.

This clone was detected a few times. The chain uses TRBV6-8 and TRBJ2-7, with TRBD1 matching over 8 bases. The CDR3 has 13 amino acids. V lost 8 bases, J lost 4 bases, and 7 bases stayed unmatched. CDR1 MNHGY and CDR2 SAAAGT come from the germline V gene. CDR3 sequence reads: CASALRGQYEQYF. In nucleotides, the CDR3 is TGTGCCAGCGCCCTCAGGGGGCAATACGAGCAGTACTTC.

A remark on this clone: Different DNA sequences within this sample yield the same CDR3. J is TRBJ2-7 and V is TRBV19, with D possibly matching TRBD1 (6 bases). The V end was cut by 2 bases, the J end by 4 bases, with 9 bases between. Looked up from germline, CDR1 is LNHDA and CDR2 is SQIVND (reference sequence). The CDR3 has 13 residues. Here the CDR3 reads CASSIQGRYEQYF. CDR3 sequence (DNA): TGTGCCAGTAGTATACAGGGGCGATACGAGCAGTACTTC.

By share, this clone counts as medium-sized. The chain carries TRBV11-3 and TRBJ2-1; D remains ambiguous. CDR3 size: 16 residues. CDR1 SGHNT and CDR2 YENEEA come from the germline V gene. Trimming pared 0 bases from V and 8 bases from J, leaving 17 bases between. The CDR3 loop is CASSLEGWAGGHEQFF. The DNA of the CDR3 is TGTGCCAGCAGCTTAGAGGGTTGGGCAGGTGGGCATGAGCAGTTCTTC.

The rearrangement uses TRBV5-1 and TRBJ2-5, with TRBD2 matching 11 bases. V lost 4 bases to trimming and J lost 4 bases; unmatched junction nucleotides: 3. The CDR3 is made up of 14 amino acids. Per the germline V gene, CDR1 is SGHRS and CDR2 is YFSETQ. CDR3 protein: CASSRLAGRETQYF. The CDR3, as DNA: TGCGCCAGCAGCCGACTAGCGGGAAGAGAGACCCAGTACTTC.

The V and J genes are TRBV11-3 and TRBJ2-5; D tentatively reads TRBD1 or TRBD2 (5 bases each). Germline CDR1 SGHNT, CDR2 YENEEA. The CDR3 runs 14 residues. Trimming took off 1 base at V and 5 bases at J, with 11 bases between the two ends. The CDR3 nucleotides read TGTGCCAGCAGCTTAGGGCTAGCAGGGGAGACCCAGTACTTC. Translated, it gives CASSLGLAGETQYF.